This paragraph reports one TCR beta chain. This receptor's antigen is unknown. Base qualities are not provided; no much larger clone lies one nucleotide away. This sample was included in a study of cytomegalovirus exposure and HLA in healthy donors (TCRdb year 2017). Regarding the research as a whole: According to an earlier analysis of a few hundred of the donors, roughly 180 million T cells yielded 90 million to 140 million unique TCR beta sequences and 276 Gb of sequence data. An early release covering roughly 580 HLA-typed donors comprised 250 to 350 gigabases of sequencing data and tens of millions of unique TCR sequences. Of the roughly 430 genotyped donors, approximately 82% fell in the genetic ancestry cluster associated with self-reported Caucasian donors. The study was designed to test whether signatures of past pathogen exposure could be identified by cataloging public T cell receptors. The study profiled the T cell repertoires of 666 subjects by immunosequencing and related them to cytomegalovirus serostatus. A separate validation cohort of 100 to 150 different subjects was used in addition to the approximately 640-subject first cohort. High-throughput TCR immunosequencing, statistical association of individual TCRs with disease status, and machine learning were combined to predict cytomegalovirus infection status. In a later analysis, previously published TCR beta repertoires from more than 500 donors were re-analyzed and high-resolution HLA genotyping was added so that TCR occurrence patterns could be studied. In the later analysis, no new phenotypic data were used to find candidate immune exposures; instead, reliance was placed on TCR beta sequences and their occurrence across donors. In an earlier analysis of 500 to 650 of the donors, high-throughput TCR beta sequencing was used to judge whether each TCR beta V gene segment behaved as functional or pseudogenic. Donor age, sex, ethnicity and CMV serostatus were collected together with the repertoire data. A later genetic analysis used genome-wide SNP genotypes for about three fifths of the 666 donors, treating that subset as a discovery cohort. All discovery cohort repertoires had been generated using a single sequencing platform. HLA typing included class I and class II loci at four-digit resolution. The number of typed donors differed by locus: roughly 629-640 for A, B, C, DRB1 and DQB1; 500 to 550 for DQA1; approximately 610 for DPA1; and around 470 for DPB1. Several DR-DQ haplotypes were handled as single units for association and clustering, since linkage in the cohort was strong. Across approximately 400 genotyped donors of the cohort, an average of about 200,000 unique TCR beta nucleotide sequences per donor were sequenced, and 15% to 20% of those sequences were non-productive.

Broad study findings and their caveats: A further reported finding was that TCR beta sequences accurately predicted the HLA-A and HLA-B alleles for most subjects in the first cohort. A cluster of highly shared sequence variants was judged likely to be a technical artifact of the sequencing pipeline. V-gene and J-gene trimming of TCR beta chains was associated with a missense DCLRE1C variant in a later genetic analysis, and the association was replicated in an independent cohort. In vitro tests confirmed that three of the cytomegalovirus-associated TCR beta chains recognize cytomegalovirus antigens. The classifier was reported to diagnose cytomegalovirus status with high specificity and sensitivity in both the original and validation cohorts. In a later analysis, TCR association rates were found to vary across HLA loci, with the most associated TCRs seen for DRB1 alleles and the fewest for HLA-C alleles. In a later analysis, several top co-occurrence clusters were reported to appear linked to parvovirus B19, influenza, CMV and Epstein-Barr virus. Correlated functional status among segregating V segments might reflect linkage disequilibrium, but an unknown experimental factor could not be ruled out. When HLA alleles, especially DR and DQ, strongly co-occurred, TCR associations were difficult to assign to individual alleles. In an earlier analysis of about 550 of the donors, most TCR beta V segments were observed in productive rearrangements about 90% or about 30% of the time, broadly matching IMGT annotations. Presence/absence analyses assumed roughly uniform sequencing depth across donors, an assumption that may not hold. Specific HLA alleles were associated with roughly 16,000 TCR beta sequences at a false discovery rate of 0.05 in a later analysis. The earlier analysis of 587 of the donors excluded roughly 17 rarely observed V segments, including chromosome 9 orphons, because counts were too low. The study gave a list of around 170 TCR beta chains associated with cytomegalovirus. A later analysis found that HLA-associated TCR beta chains were more clonally expanded and had lower generation probabilities than equally common non-associated chains. Because HLA typing was unavailable for some donors at each locus, only the typed subset was used in association tests. In this cohort, only TCR beta chains were sequenced, and detectable features were limited by the absence of alpha or paired-chain data. Most TCR sequences were observed very rarely across donors, whereas some public TCRs were present in many individuals. The only immune exposure information available for the cohort was CMV serostatus. In a later genetic analysis, fewer N-insertions in productive TCRs were reported among donors in an Asian-associated ancestry cluster than the roughly 700-donor mean. The 87-base-pair reads could not distinguish some IMGT-functional V segments, including TRBV6-2 and TRBV6-3, so those segments were excluded. In a later analysis, most CMV-associated TCR beta chains were found to appear HLA-restricted, with HLA associations seemingly driven largely by CMV exposure. The authors suggested that the approach could potentially be extended to other disease states and immunological phenotypes.

To prepare the library, the immunoSEQ multiplex PCR assay was applied. For the multiplex PCR, a mixture combining 60 forward primers for TCR Vbeta segments and 13 reverse primers for TCR Jbeta segments was used. Amplification of the CDR3 region of rearranged TCR beta genes was performed with a multiplex PCR assay on genomic DNA. Amplified TCR beta libraries were sequenced as 87-base-pair reads on the Illumina HiSeq System. Per the original workflow: Across the 700 or so repertoires, a later analysis counted roughly 77 million unique TCR beta chains, approximately 10 million of which were shared by at least two donors. Raw reads were error-corrected and collapsed into unique sequences by a nearest-neighbor algorithm in which closely related sequences were merged to remove PCR and sequencing errors. To assign V, D and J gene segments, CDR3 sequences were aligned to IMGT reference sequences. Each retained sequence needed at least a six-nucleotide match to both a V gene segment and a J gene segment. A rearrangement counted as productive if the CDR3 had no stop codons and remained in frame with V and J, and every other rearrangement counted as non-productive. Following IMGT convention, CDR3 was defined as the stretch from the second conserved V-encoded cysteine up to the conserved J-encoded phenylalanine. Sequences without an unambiguous match to a single V gene segment were excluded from the earlier analysis of almost 600 of the donors. In an earlier analysis of a few hundred of the donors, V segments were called functional above 56.7% productive rearrangements and were called segregating when the between-donor standard deviation exceeded 5%. A statistical classification framework was built to diagnose cytomegalovirus status from the catalog of TCR beta chain sequences. In a later analysis, TCR nucleotide sequences were compared against IMGT/GENE-DB human TR gene sequences so that V and J genes could be assigned. A later analysis assigned CDR3 sequences and most-parsimonious VDJ recombination scenarios with the TCRdist pipeline. In a later analysis, each TCR beta chain was defined by its CDR3 amino acid sequence together with its V-gene family, and reads without a unique V-gene family were excluded. As a way to deal with suspected cross-contamination and a sequencing artifact, a later analysis dropped over 550 nucleotide sequences that were highly shared and had low generation probability. In a later analysis, a clonal expansion index for each public chain was calculated from normalized within-repertoire ranks of inferred template counts. Generation probabilities in a later analysis came from a VDJ recombination model fitted to out-of-frame rearrangements, and those results were checked against IGoR. In a later analysis, TCR-TCR, TCR-HLA and TCR-CMV co-occurrence was scored with hypergeometric tests, and a repertoire-size bias correction was applied to TCR pairs. In a later analysis, false discovery rates were estimated by permuting HLA or CMV assignments 20 times. In a later analysis, co-occurring TCRs were grouped using DBSCAN, and TCRdist sequence similarity was added for clustering within HLA-allele-positive subsets. For co-occurrence clustering, repertoires with fewer than 30,000 or more than 120,000 public chains were excluded, along with 5 or 6 repertoires with anomalous nucleotide sharing. The immuneACCESS repertoire file appears here via TCRdb, limited to in-frame rearrangements. These files lack a portion of the clones; in checked studies, under half of the deficit traces to unresolved V genes, and the cause of the others is not known. The DNA gave D and trimming, while V, J and clone size come from that table. Here the sample has about 140,000 clones; approximately 79% occur a single time. Roughly 8.8% of the sample goes to the ten largest clones.

Per the germline V gene (reference sequence), MNHEY is the CDR1 and SMNVEV is the CDR2. Including the terminal cysteine and phenylalanine, the CDR3 comprises 17 residues. The retained sequence is limited to the CDR3, 51 bases, with the frame set at the first base. Germline trimming: 11 bases from V, 4 bases from J; junction bases outside gene matches: 17. In total, around 600 healthy bone marrow donors made up the cohort. Cohort members were all nominally healthy when sampled, although unrecorded immune exposures were likely present. The donor was CMV seropositive and belonged to the group of 250 to 300 seropositive cohort members. A peripheral blood sample was collected from each donor, and TCR beta sequencing was performed on peripheral blood mononuclear cells. Genomic DNA was extracted from the blood cell samples with the Qiagen DNeasy Blood Extraction Kit.

The sequence was collected from a woman aged 50 to 60 in good health and CMV-seropositive. The sequencing input was PBMCs. This chain joins TRBV27 to TRBJ2-2; 9 bases in the junction line up with TRBD2. The nucleotides are TGTGCCCCCTCTGGTCGGGGGCGGGGGGGCACCACCGGGGAGCTGTTTTTT. The encoded protein is CAPSGRGRGGTTGELFF.